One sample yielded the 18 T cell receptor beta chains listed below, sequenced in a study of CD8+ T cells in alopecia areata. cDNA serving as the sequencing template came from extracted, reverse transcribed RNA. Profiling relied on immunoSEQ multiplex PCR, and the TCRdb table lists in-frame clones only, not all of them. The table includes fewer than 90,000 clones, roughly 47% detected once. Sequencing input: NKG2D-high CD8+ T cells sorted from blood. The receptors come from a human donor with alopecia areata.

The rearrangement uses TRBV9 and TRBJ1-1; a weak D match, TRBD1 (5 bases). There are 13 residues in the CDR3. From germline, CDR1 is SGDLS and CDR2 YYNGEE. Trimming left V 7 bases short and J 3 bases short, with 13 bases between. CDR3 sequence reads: CASAEGSHTEAFF. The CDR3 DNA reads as TGTGCCAGCGCGGAGGGGTCCCACACTGAAGCTTTCTTT. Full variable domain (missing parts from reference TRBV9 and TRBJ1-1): DSGVTQTPKHLITATGQRVTLRCSPRSGDLSVYWYQQSLDQGLQFLIQYYNGEERAKGNILERFSAQQFPDLHSELNLSSLELGDSALYFCASAEGSHTEAFFGQGTRLTVV.

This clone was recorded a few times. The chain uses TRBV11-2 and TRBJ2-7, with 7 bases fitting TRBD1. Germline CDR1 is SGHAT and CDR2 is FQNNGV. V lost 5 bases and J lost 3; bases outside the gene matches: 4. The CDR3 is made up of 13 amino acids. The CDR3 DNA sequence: TGTGCCAGCAGCCTCCGGGACAGCTACGAGCAGTACTTC. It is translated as CASSLRDSYEQYF.

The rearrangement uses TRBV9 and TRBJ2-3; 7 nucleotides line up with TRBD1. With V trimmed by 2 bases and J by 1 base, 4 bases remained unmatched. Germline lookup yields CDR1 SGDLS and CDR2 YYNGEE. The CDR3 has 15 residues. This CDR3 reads CASSVSGGGTDTQYF. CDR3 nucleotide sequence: TGTGCCAGCAGCGTTTCAGGGGGTGGCACAGATACGCAGTATTTT.

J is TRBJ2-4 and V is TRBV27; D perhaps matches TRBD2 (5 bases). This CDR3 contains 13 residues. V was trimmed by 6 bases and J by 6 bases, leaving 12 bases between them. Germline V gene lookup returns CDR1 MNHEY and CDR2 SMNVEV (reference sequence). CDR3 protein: CASSPGGPNIQYF. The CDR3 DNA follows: TGTGCCAGCAGCCCCGGAGGCCCAAACATTCAGTACTTC.

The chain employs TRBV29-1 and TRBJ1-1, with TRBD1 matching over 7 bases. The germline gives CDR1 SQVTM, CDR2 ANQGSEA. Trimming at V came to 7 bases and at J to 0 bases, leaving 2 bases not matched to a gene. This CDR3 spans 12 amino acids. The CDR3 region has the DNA TGCAGCGGGGGACAGTTGAACACTGAAGCTTTCTTT. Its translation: CSGGQLNTEAFF. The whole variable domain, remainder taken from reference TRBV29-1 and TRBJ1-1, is SAVISQKPSRDICQRGTSLTIQCQVDSQVTMMFWYRQQPGQSLTLIATANQGSEATYESGFVIDKFPISRPNLTFSTLTVSNMSPEDSSIYLCSGGQLNTEAFFGQGTRLTVV.

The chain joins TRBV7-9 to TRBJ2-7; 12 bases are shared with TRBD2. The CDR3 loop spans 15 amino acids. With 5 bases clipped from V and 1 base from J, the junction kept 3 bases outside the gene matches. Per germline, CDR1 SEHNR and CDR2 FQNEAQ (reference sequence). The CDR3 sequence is CASSQTSGGSYEQYF. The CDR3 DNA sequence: TGTGCCAGCAGCCAAACTAGCGGGGGGTCCTACGAGCAGTACTTC.

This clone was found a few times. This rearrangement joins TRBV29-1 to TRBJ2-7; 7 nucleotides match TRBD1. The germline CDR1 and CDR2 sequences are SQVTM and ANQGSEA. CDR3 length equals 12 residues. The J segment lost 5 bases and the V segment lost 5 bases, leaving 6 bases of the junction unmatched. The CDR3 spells CSVMTGSNEQYF. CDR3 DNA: TGCAGCGTTATGACAGGGAGCAACGAGCAGTACTTC.

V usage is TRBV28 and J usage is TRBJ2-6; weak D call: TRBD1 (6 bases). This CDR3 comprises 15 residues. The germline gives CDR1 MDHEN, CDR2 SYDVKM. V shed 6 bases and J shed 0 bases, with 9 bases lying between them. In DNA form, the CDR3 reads TGTGCCAGCAGCTCGGGACACTCTGGGGCCAACGTCCTGACTTTC. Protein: CASSSGHSGANVLTF.

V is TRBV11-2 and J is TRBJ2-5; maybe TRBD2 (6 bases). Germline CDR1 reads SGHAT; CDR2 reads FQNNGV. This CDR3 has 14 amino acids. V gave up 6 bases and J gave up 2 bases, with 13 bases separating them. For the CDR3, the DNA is TGTGCCAGCAGGTCAAGCGGGCTTCAAGAGACCCAGTACTTC. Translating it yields CASRSSGLQETQYF.

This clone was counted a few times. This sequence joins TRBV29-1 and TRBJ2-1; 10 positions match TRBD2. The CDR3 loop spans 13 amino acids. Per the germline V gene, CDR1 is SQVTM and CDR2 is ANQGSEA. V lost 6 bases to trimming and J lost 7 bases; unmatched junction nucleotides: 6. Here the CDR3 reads CSVASGSMNEQFF. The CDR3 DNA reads TGCAGCGTCGCTAGCGGGAGTATGAATGAGCAGTTCTTC.

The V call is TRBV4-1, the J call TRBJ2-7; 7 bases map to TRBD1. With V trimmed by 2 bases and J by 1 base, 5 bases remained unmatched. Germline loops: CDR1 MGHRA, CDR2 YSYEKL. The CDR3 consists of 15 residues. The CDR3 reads CASSQTGQASYEQYF. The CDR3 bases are TGCGCCAGCAGCCAAACAGGACAGGCTTCCTACGAGCAGTACTTC.

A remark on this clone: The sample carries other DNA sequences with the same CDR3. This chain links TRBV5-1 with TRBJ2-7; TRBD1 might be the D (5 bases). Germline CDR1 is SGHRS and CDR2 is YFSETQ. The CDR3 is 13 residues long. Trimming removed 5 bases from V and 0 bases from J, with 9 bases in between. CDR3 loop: CASSLTVSYEQYF. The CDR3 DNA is TGCGCCAGCAGTTTGACAGTCTCCTACGAGCAGTACTTC.

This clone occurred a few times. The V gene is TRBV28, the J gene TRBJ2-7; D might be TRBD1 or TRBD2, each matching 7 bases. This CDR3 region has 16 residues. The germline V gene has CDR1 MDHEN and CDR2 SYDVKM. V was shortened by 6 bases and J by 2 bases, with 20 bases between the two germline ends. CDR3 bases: TGTGCCAGCAGCCCTAGGGGGCGGGAGAACCCCTACGAGCAGTACTTC. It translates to CASSPRGRENPYEQYF. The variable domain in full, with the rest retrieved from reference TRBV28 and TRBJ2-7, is DVKVTQSSRYLVKRTGEKVFLECVQDMDHENMFWYRQDPGLGLRLIYFSYDVKMKEKGDIPEGYSVSREKKERFSLILESASTNQTSMYLCASSPRGRENPYEQYFGPGTRLTVT.

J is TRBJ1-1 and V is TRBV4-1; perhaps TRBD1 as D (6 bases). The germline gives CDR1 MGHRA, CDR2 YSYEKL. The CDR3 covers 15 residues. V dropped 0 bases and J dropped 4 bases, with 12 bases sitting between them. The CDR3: CASSQESQGLTEAFF. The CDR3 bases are TGCGCCAGCAGCCAAGAGAGCCAGGGGCTCACTGAAGCTTTCTTT.

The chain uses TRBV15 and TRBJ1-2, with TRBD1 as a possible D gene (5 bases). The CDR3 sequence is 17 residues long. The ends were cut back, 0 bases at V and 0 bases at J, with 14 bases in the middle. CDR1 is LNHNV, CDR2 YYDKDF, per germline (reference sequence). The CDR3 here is CATSRDRQPHPNYGYTF. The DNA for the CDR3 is TGTGCCACCAGCAGAGATCGACAGCCTCACCCTAACTATGGCTACACCTTC.

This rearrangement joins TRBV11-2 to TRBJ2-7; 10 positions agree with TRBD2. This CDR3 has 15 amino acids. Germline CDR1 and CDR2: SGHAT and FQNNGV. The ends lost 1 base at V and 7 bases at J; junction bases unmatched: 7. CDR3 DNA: TGTGCCAGCAGCTTAGGGACGCTACTAGCGGGGGAGCAGTACTTC. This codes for CASSLGTLLAGEQYF.

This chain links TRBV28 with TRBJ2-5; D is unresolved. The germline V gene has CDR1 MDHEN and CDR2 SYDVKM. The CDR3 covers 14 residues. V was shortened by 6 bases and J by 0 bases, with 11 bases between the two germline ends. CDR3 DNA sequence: TGTGCCAGCAGCCTTACGGGCAACCAAGAGACCCAGTACTTC. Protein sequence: CASSLTGNQETQYF.

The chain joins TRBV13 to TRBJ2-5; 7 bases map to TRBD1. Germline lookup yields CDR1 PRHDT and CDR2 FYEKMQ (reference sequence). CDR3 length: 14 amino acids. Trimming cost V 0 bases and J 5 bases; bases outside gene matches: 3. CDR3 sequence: CASSLGTGRETQYF. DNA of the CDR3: TGTGCCAGCAGCTTAGGGACAGGGCGCGAGACCCAGTACTTC. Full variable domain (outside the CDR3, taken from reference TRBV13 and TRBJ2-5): AAGVIQSPRHLIKEKRETATLKCYPIPRHDTVYWYQQGPGQDPQFLISFYEKMQSDKGSIPDRFSAQQFSDYHSELNMSSLELGDSALYFCASSLGTGRETQYFGPGTRLLVL.